The 18 T cell receptor beta chains below all came from one sample that was sequenced in a study of cytomegalovirus exposure and HLA in healthy donors. TCRdb's copy holds only in-frame clones and misses some; the assay was immunoSEQ multiplex PCR. The table lists 80,000 to 100,000 clones, 70% to 90% of them singletons, with roughly 3.9% in the top ten. Sequencing used PBMCs. The receptor set was obtained from a woman in her twenties or thirties in good health and CMV-seronegative.

The V call is TRBV6-5, the J call TRBJ2-5; 12 bases map to TRBD1. Germline V CDR1 and CDR2: MNHEY, SVGAGI. With V trimmed by 8 bases and J by 4 bases, 2 bases remained unmatched. This CDR3 spans 13 amino acids. The CDR3 nucleotides are TGTGCCAGCGGGACAGGGGGCCGAGAGACCCAGTACTTC. It translates to CASGTGGRETQYF.

The chain has TRBV5-6 and TRBJ2-1; possibly TRBD1 for D (6 bases). Germline V CDR1 and CDR2: SGHDT, YYEEEE. The CDR3 consists of 16 residues. Trimming shortened V by 1 base and J by 1 base, and 12 bases separated the two germline ends. CDR3: CASSLWGRLSYNEQFF. CDR3 DNA: TGTGCCAGCAGCTTGTGGGGGCGTCTATCCTACAATGAGCAGTTCTTC.

The CDR3 here is CASSRGQNTEAFF. In nucleotides, the CDR3 is TGTGCCAGCAGCCGCGGACAGAACACTGAAGCTTTCTTT. V and J are TRBV14 and TRBJ1-1; weak D call: TRBD1 (5 bases). This CDR3 comprises 13 residues. CDR1 and CDR2 (germline): SGHDN, FVKESK. Trimming shortened V by 4 bases and J by 1 base, and 7 bases separated the two germline ends.

The chain employs TRBV7-9 and TRBJ1-6, with D tentatively TRBD1 (6 bases). Germline assignment: CDR1 SEHNR and CDR2 FQNEAQ (reference sequence). This CDR3 region has 15 residues. V was shortened by 5 bases and J by 6 bases, with 14 bases between the two germline ends. CDR3: CASSRDRTANSPLHF. CDR3 nucleotides: TGTGCCAGCAGCCGAGATAGGACAGCTAATTCACCCCTCCACTTT.

V and J are TRBV5-4 and TRBJ2-7; D ambiguous. Germline loops: CDR1 SGHNT, CDR2 YYREEE (reference sequence). V gave up 1 base and J gave up 0 bases, with 5 bases separating them. This CDR3 has 13 amino acids. Here the CDR3 DNA reads TGTGCCAGCAGCTTGCCAAACTCCTACGAGCAGTACTTC. Translated: CASSLPNSYEQYF.

This chain joins TRBV25-1 and TRBJ2-7; the D is unclear. The V gene's germline CDR1 is MGHDK and CDR2 SYGVNS. With 3 bases removed from V and 2 bases from J, the gap between germline ends came to 17 bases. This CDR3 is built from 16 residues. CDR3 nucleotide sequence: TGTGCCAGCAGTGAGGCCCCGCCCCGCTTCCCCTACGAGCAGTACTTC. It translates to CASSEAPPRFPYEQYF.

J is TRBJ1-6 and V is TRBV19; TRBD1 matches at 9 bases. Per germline, CDR1 LNHDA and CDR2 SQIVND (reference sequence). V trimming: 5 bases; J trimming: 2 bases; junction bases outside the gene matches: 7. The CDR3 is 17 amino acids. CDR3 sequence reads: CASSPFRDRAYNSPLHF. CDR3 bases: TGTGCCAGTAGTCCGTTCCGGGACAGGGCCTATAATTCACCCCTCCACTTT.

This clone was observed a single time. The V gene is TRBV27, the J gene TRBJ2-5; D remains unclear. The ends were cut back, 8 bases at V and 2 bases at J, with 18 bases in the middle. Germline V gene sequence: CDR1 MNHEY, CDR2 SMNVEV (reference sequence). The CDR3 spans 15 residues. The CDR3 nucleotides read TGTGCCAGCGGAAAGAGAGGAGATCCGCAAGAGACCCAGTACTTC. It yields the protein CASGKRGDPQETQYF.

The V gene is TRBV2, the J gene TRBJ1-2, with TRBD1 as a possible D gene (6 bases). Trimming took off 3 bases at V and 3 bases at J, with 11 bases between the two ends. CDR1 SNHLY and CDR2 FYNNEI come from the germline V gene. This CDR3 comprises 14 residues. CDR3 sequence: CASSEVEGDYGYTF. CDR3 in DNA: TGTGCCAGCAGTGAGGTCGAGGGGGACTATGGCTACACCTTC.

This clone came up once. The chain links TRBV7-6 to TRBJ2-7; the D gene is possibly TRBD1 (6 bases). V lost 1 base, J lost 2 bases, and 9 bases lay in between. The germline CDR1 and CDR2 sequences are SGHVS and FNYEAQ. This CDR3 region has 14 residues. The CDR3 reads CASSLGGGPYEQYF. CDR3 sequence (DNA): TGTGCCAGCAGCTTAGGAGGGGGTCCCTACGAGCAGTACTTC.

This clone was recorded once. The rearrangement links TRBV7-3 to TRBJ2-3; possible D gene TRBD1, 5 bases. Trimming stripped 5 bases from V and 3 bases from J, with 15 bases between. The germline gives CDR1 SGHTA, CDR2 FQGTGA. CDR3 size: 15 residues. CDR3 DNA sequence: TGTGCCAGCAGCCCCTGGGGCACCAATACAGATACGCAGTATTTT. The encoded protein is CASSPWGTNTDTQYF.

The gene calls are TRBV7-8 and TRBJ1-3; D not certain. CDR1 and CDR2 (germline): SGHVS, FQNEAQ. The V end lost 3 bases, the J end lost 2 bases, and 8 bases lay between the germline ends. The length of the CDR3 is 14 residues. The CDR3 loop reads CASSFRGAGNTIYF. The DNA for the CDR3 is TGTGCCAGCAGCTTTCGCGGGGCTGGAAACACCATATATTTT.

The chain carries TRBV9 and TRBJ2-3; 8 bases map to TRBD2. This CDR3 region has 16 residues. V shed 2 bases, J shed 2 bases, and the junction held 7 bases outside the gene matches. Per germline, CDR1 SGDLS and CDR2 YYNGEE. The CDR3 sequence: CASSVEPGLATDTQYF. The CDR3 DNA follows: TGTGCCAGCAGCGTTGAACCCGGACTAGCCACAGATACGCAGTATTTT.

The CDR3: CASSSLAGTRNEQFF. The CDR3 coding sequence is TGTGCCAGCAGCTCGCTAGCGGGGACCCGCAATGAGCAGTTCTTC. This chain connects TRBV7-6 to TRBJ2-1; 9 bases agree with TRBD2. V gave up 4 bases and J gave up 6 bases; unmatched junction bases: 7. This CDR3 is 15 amino acids long. CDR1 and CDR2 (germline): SGHVS, FNYEAQ.

The CDR3 sequence: CASSQDREEAFF. In nucleotides, the CDR3 is TGTGCCAGCAGCCAAGACAGGGAAGAGGCTTTCTTT. The chain carries TRBV7-9 and TRBJ1-1, with 7 bases fitting TRBD1. Germline V gene lookup returns CDR1 SEHNR and CDR2 FQNEAQ (reference sequence). Germline trimming cut 5 bases from V and 11 bases from J; bases unmatched to any gene: 8. The length of the CDR3 is 12 residues.

V gene TRBV5-6 combines with J gene TRBJ1-2; 7 nucleotides agree with TRBD1. The CDR3 consists of 16 residues. The ends lost 3 bases at V and 3 bases at J; junction bases unmatched: 11. Germline V gene sequence: CDR1 SGHDT, CDR2 YYEEEE. The CDR3, as DNA: TGTGCCAGCAGCTCCCCCAGGGGGATTAGGCACTATGGCTACACCTTC. Translation gives CASSSPRGIRHYGYTF.

In DNA form, the CDR3 reads TGTGCCAGCGGCGGCGGGGGGTTGGCCTCTTTCTTT. It yields the protein CASGGGGLASFF. This chain joins TRBV7-9 and TRBJ1-1, with D maybe TRBD1 (5 bases). CDR1 is SEHNR, CDR2 FQNEAQ, per germline (reference sequence). CDR3 length: 12 residues. Trimming pared 8 bases from V and 12 bases from J, leaving 19 bases between.

The genes are TRBV27 and TRBJ1-5; weak D call: TRBD1 (6 bases). Trimming cost V 5 bases and J 2 bases, with 19 bases left between them. Germline assignment: CDR1 MNHEY and CDR2 SMNVEV (reference sequence). The CDR3 extends over 17 amino acids. CDR3 bases: TGTGCCAGCAGTCCGAACAAGTCAGGGGTGGGCAATCAGCCCCAGCATTTT. It codes for CASSPNKSGVGNQPQHF.